The present entry profiles one TCR beta chain with its context. Repertoires were generated with immunoSEQ multiplex PCR, while TCRdb's copy carries only in-frame clones and drops some. The sample lists hundreds of thousands of clones, 88% occurring once. The CDR3 spans 15 residues. The germline CDR1 and CDR2 sequences are ENHRY and SYGVKD. V dropped 7 bases and J dropped 2; count of bases not matched to a gene: 9. These data belong to a study of blood T cell repertoires in COVID-19. This sequence originates from an older woman who had recovered from COVID-19. The sample taken for sequencing was PBMCs or T cells enriched from blood (not recorded which). This chain links TRBV10-3 with TRBJ2-3; 7 bases align to TRBD2. CDR3 sequence reads: CAIKVGAGYTDTQYF. The CDR3 coding sequence is TGTGCCATCAAAGTAGGAGCGGGGTACACAGATACGCAGTATTTT.